The entry that follows covers one TCR beta chain sequence. What antigen it recognizes has not been identified. One base away there is no much larger clone; base qualities are not given. This record belongs to a study of identical twins (dated by TCRdb to the mid-2010s). Notes on the research overall: To test whether fetal clonotypes persist, this study deep-sequenced TCR alpha and beta repertoires from monozygotic twins, from unrelated adults of various ages, and from cord blood. To rule out contamination, the twin experiments were replicated at different times with different library preparation protocols. The research as a whole found: A weaker excess of twin sharing was found in beta out-of-frame sequences because the signal-to-noise ratio was lowered by fewer shared sequences. Zero-insertion analyses could be partly confounded by invariant T cells such as MAIT and iNKT, although diverse VJ usage argued against such confounding for most clonotypes. Because the same donors could not be followed over many years, the conclusions relied on cross-sectional statistical analysis. Fewer insertions were carried by abundant cord blood beta clonotypes, a similar but weaker trend appeared in young adult naive repertoires, and no such trend appeared in memory repertoires. Compared with coincidental sharing between unrelated individuals, an excess of low generation-probability sequences was observed among out-of-frame TCR alpha sequences shared between twins. In monozygotic twins, recombination models systematically underestimated out-of-frame TCR alpha sharing, but the models matched the sharing seen between unrelated individuals.

Every donor in the study was a healthy Caucasian. Three pairs of female monozygotic twins, all aged about 18 to 29 years, made up the twin cohort. Peripheral blood mononuclear cells were used as the source from which RNA for TCR libraries was isolated. The CDR3, cysteine through phenylalanine, is 16 amino acids long. Only the CDR3 DNA is retained, 48 bases long and in frame from the first base. The germline V gene yields LGHNT for CDR1 and FRNRAP for CDR2. V is cut by 4 bases and J by 0 bases, and the space between the germline ends is 13 bases. The library was generated by 5' RACE. TCRdb shows the sequencer as Illumina HiSeq 2000. A universal primer binding site was added through template switching, and the final cDNA carried a unique molecular identifier so that TCR cDNA molecules could be counted accurately. Specific primers in the conserved constant-segment region were used to synthesize first-strand cDNA for the TCR alpha and beta chains. To control for contamination, every cDNA library was double barcoded, receiving both a SMART-Mk sample barcode and Illumina barcodes. TruSeq adapter sequences along with Illumina sample barcodes were introduced in two successive PCR steps. TCR alpha and beta cDNA libraries were sequenced on the Illumina HiSeq platform with custom primers. The paper's data handling went like this. Unique molecular identifiers were extracted from raw reads with MiGEC, and CDR3 positions were determined with MiXCR. For each individual, recombination models were inferred using an EM algorithm with the repgenHMM and IGoR tools. The analysis of shared clonotypes was done with the tcR package in R, with sharing normalized by the product of cloneset sizes. Out-of-frame nonproductive sequences were analyzed to study raw recombination free of thymic and clonal selection effects. TCRdb reworked the public reads: Q25 trimming with fastp, MiXCR clone assembly, productive beta chains retained. CDR3 protein sequences are deduplicated, and each keeps its most common genes and DNA. For this entry, the V and J calls and clone size follow TCRdb and not the study's own pipeline. This sample lists some 760,000 distinct CDR3 sequences; roughly 20% were detected once. Around 13% of the sample comes from the top ten.

These data were likewise used in another study, on T cells expressing NK-cell markers. From that second study: In sorted CD3+CD56+NKG2C+, CD3+CD56+NKG2C- and CD3+CD56-NKG2C+ T-cell subsets from 7 or 8 donors, TCR beta-chain repertoires were profiled. Among the eight sequenced donors, only one was HCMV-seronegative, while the other seven were HCMV-seropositive. In several experiments an anti-gammadeltaTCR antibody was added to restrict sorting to alphabetaTCR-expressing T cells. In several donors, the dominant CD3+CD56+NKG2C+ clonotypes were among the top 10 CD8+ clonotypes and accounted for roughly 1.0-7.5% of CD8+ T cells. Those dominant clonotypes were again the most abundant among CD3+CD56-NKG2C+ cells in a handful of donors, at roughly 25-65%. It remained unclear whether the expanded NKG2C-expressing T cell clones were specific for HCMV antigens. Randomly selected healthy volunteers, three men and five women, were used as the eight sequenced donors. HCMV serostatus was determined by detecting HCMV-specific IgG in serum with a commercial ELISA kit. For roughly six donors, bulk peripheral blood T-cell repertoires were additionally sequenced from unsorted PBMC. MIGEC was used to demultiplex reads and group reads by UMI, and MiTCR was used to assemble and quantify clonotypes. Only TCR cDNA sequences supported by at least two reads were kept to exclude erroneous sequences. The tcR package was used for downstream repertoire analysis, with clonotypes matched between fractions based on CDR3 nucleotide sequence plus V segment. VDJmatch was used to annotate antigen specificity against VDJdb, with one amino acid substitution in CDR3 allowed.

The chain uses TRBV12-5 and TRBJ2-1; the D segment could be TRBD1, given 6 matching bases. This receptor was obtained from a woman aged 18-29 years in good health. The sequenced sample consisted of PBMCs. The CDR3 sequence is CASGSVGASSYNEQFF. The DNA sequence follows: TGTGCTAGTGGTTCAGTGGGGGCGAGCTCCTACAATGAGCAGTTCTTC.